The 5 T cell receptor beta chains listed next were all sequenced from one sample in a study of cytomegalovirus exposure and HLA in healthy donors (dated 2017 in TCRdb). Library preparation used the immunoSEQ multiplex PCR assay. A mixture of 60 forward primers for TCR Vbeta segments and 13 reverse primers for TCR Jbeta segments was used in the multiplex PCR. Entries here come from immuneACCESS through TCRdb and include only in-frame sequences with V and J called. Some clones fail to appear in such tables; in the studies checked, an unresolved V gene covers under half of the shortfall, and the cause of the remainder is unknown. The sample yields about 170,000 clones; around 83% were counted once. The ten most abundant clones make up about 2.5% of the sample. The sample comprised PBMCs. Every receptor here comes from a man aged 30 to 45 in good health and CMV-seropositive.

The CDR3 loop reads CASSFGLHEQYF. CDR3 DNA sequence: TGTGCCAGCAGTTTCGGACTACACGAGCAGTACTTC. The V call is TRBV6-5, the J call TRBJ2-7, with D possibly matching TRBD2 (6 bases). The CDR3 consists of 12 residues. V lost 4 bases and J lost 5, with 9 bases in between. The germline CDR1 and CDR2 sequences are MNHEY and SVGAGI.

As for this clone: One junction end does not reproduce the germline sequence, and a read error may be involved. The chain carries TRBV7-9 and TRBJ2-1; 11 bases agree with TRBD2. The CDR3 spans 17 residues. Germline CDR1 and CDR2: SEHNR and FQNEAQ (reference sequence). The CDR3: CSSSSRVAGGPGNEQFF. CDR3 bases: TGTTCCAGCAGCTCTCGGGTAGCGGGAGGGCCCGGCAATGAGCAGTTCTTC.

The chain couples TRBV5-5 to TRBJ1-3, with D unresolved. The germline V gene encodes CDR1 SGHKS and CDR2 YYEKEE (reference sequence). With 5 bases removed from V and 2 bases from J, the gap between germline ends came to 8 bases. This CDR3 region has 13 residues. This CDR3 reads CASRSGAGNTIYF. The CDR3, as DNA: TGTGCCAGCAGGTCCGGGGCTGGAAACACCATATATTTT.

The CDR3 nucleotides are TGTGCCAGCAGCGGGAAGGGACTAGCGGGAGCCCCCTCCTACAATGAGCAGTTCTTC. As protein: CASSGKGLAGAPSYNEQFF. This sequence joins TRBV5-4 and TRBJ2-1, with 14 bases fitting TRBD2. CDR1 and CDR2 (germline): SGHNT, YYREEE (reference sequence). V shed 4 bases and J 0 bases; nucleotides not matched to a gene: 9. This CDR3 comprises 19 residues.

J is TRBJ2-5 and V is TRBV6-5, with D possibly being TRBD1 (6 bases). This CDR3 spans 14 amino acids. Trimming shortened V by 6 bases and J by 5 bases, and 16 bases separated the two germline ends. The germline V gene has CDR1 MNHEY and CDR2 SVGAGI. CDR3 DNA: TGTGCCAGCAGGCCTATGAGGGGGACGGAGACCCAGTACTTC. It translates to CASRPMRGTETQYF.